This TCR beta chain originates from a study of T cell repertoires in cytomegalovirus infection. Across the study: It was the public TCR beta signatures that indicated both CMV infection and matching HLA type. Whole-study results and caveats: The ex vivo response was dominated by HLA-C-restricted CMV-specific TCR beta clonotypes. Using cumulative public TCR beta family frequency, the authors identified those who carried CMV together with the relevant HLA.

There are 15 residues in the CDR3. CDR1 is MNHEY, CDR2 SMNVEV, per germline (reference sequence). V was shortened by 0 bases and J by 0 bases, with 6 bases between the two germline ends. This clonotype occurred a few times. Its antigen is unknown. TCRdb re-called the reads through MiXCR, storing one row per CDR3 protein. This sample has 310,000 or so distinct CDR3 sequences, with approximately 10% found just once. The rearrangement uses TRBV27 and TRBJ1-5, with unresolved D. Sequencing was performed on PBMCs. The receptor was derived from a human donor in good health (CMV status not recorded). Some clones in this sample may be carry-over from other donors' samples. In DNA, the CDR3 is TGTGCCAGCAGTTTATCGTCCTATAGCAATCAGCCCCAGCATTTT. Protein product: CASSLSSYSNQPQHF.